A single sample is the source of the 26 T cell receptor beta chains below, sequenced in a study of shared clonotypes between healthy human individuals. Sequencing was performed with immunoSEQ multiplex PCR; in TCRdb, only in-frame clones are kept and a portion is missing. The top ten hold around 0.38% of the sample, which has more than 1,200,000 clones, 98% to 99% seen once. The specimen was naive CD4+ T cells sorted from blood. As for subset: CD45RA+ positively selected. The origin of the receptors is a man younger than 40 in good health.

The chain carries TRBV5-1 and TRBJ1-5; no clear D. Germline values: CDR1 SGHRS, CDR2 YFSETQ. The CDR3 runs to 16 residues. The V end was cut by 0 bases, the J end by 0 bases, with 10 bases between. CDR3 DNA: TGCGCCAGCAGCTTGGTGTCCAGTCATAGCAATCAGCCCCAGCATTTT. This codes for CASSLVSSHSNQPQHF. Combining the CDR3 with reference TRBV5-1 and TRBJ1-5 gives the whole variable domain KAGVTQTPRYLIKTRGQQVTLSCSPISGHRSVSWYQQTPGQGLQFLFEYFSETQRNKGNFPGRFSGRQFSNSRSEMNVSTLELGDSALYLCASSLVSSHSNQPQHFGDGTRLSIL.

This clone was recorded once. The rearrangement links TRBV18 to TRBJ2-1, with 8 bases aligning to TRBD2. This CDR3 region has 17 residues. V was pared by 1 base and J by 5 bases, with 10 bases of the junction left unmatched. CDR1 is KGHSH, CDR2 LQKENI, per germline. In nucleotides, the CDR3 is TGTGCCAGCTCACCACTCTCCACTAGCGGAAGTAACAATGAGCAGTTCTTC. Translation: CASSPLSTSGSNNEQFF.

This chain uses TRBV2 with TRBJ2-1, with D hard to call. Germline lookup yields CDR1 SNHLY and CDR2 FYNNEI. This CDR3 has 15 amino acids. Deletions cut 6 bases from V and 0 bases from J, with 12 bases between. The CDR3 spells CASRDRVSSYNEQFF. The DNA of the CDR3 is TGTGCCAGCAGGGATCGGGTTAGCTCCTACAATGAGCAGTTCTTC.

The chain is built from TRBV5-4 and TRBJ2-7; TRBD1 or TRBD2 may be the D gene (5 bases each). The germline V and J ends were trimmed by 0 bases and 3 bases, with 13 bases remaining between them. The CDR3 has 15 residues. Germline loops: CDR1 SGHNT, CDR2 YYREEE (reference sequence). The CDR3 nucleotides are TGTGCCAGCAGCTTGGGGGGAGCGGACAACTACGAGCAGTACTTC. It translates to CASSLGGADNYEQYF.

J is TRBJ2-7 and V is TRBV28; D may be TRBD1 or TRBD2 (6 bases each). CDR1 and CDR2 from the germline V gene are MDHEN and SYDVKM. The germline V and J ends were trimmed by 3 bases and 3 bases, with 15 bases remaining between them. The CDR3 runs to 15 residues. CDR3 sequence (DNA): TGTGCCAGCAGTTTTAGGGGGGCCGGATTCTACGAGCAGTACTTC. Its translation: CASSFRGAGFYEQYF.

This chain links TRBV14 with TRBJ1-1; no clear D gene. Germline V gene sequence: CDR1 SGHDN, CDR2 FVKESK. The germline V and J ends were trimmed by 0 bases and 0 bases, with 23 bases remaining between them. This CDR3 has 20 amino acids. CDR3 amino acids: CASSQDLVSTDLNMNTEAFF. CDR3 DNA sequence: TGTGCCAGCAGCCAAGATCTGGTCTCGACGGATCTAAATATGAACACTGAAGCTTTCTTT.

This chain joins TRBV7-6 and TRBJ2-2, with D possibly being TRBD1 (6 bases). Looked up from germline, CDR1 is SGHVS and CDR2 is FNYEAQ. V lost 5 bases and J 7 bases, leaving 17 bases between the germline ends. The CDR3 covers 15 residues. The CDR3 DNA sequence: TGTGCCAGCAGCCGTGCCGGGTCCAGGGGCGGGGAGCTGTTTTTT. Amino acid sequence: CASSRAGSRGGELFF.

This clone appeared once. The chain joins TRBV5-1 to TRBJ2-3, with 11 bases lining up with TRBD2. Per germline, CDR1 SGHRS and CDR2 YFSETQ. The CDR3 runs to 16 residues. The J segment lost 3 bases and the V segment lost 7 bases, leaving 10 bases of the junction unmatched. This CDR3 is CASGASGRIPTDTQYF. CDR3 bases: TGCGCCAGCGGGGCTAGCGGGAGGATCCCGACAGATACGCAGTATTTT. The full variable domain, in which reference TRBV5-1 and TRBJ2-3 provide the parts outside the CDR3, is KAGVTQTPRYLIKTRGQQVTLSCSPISGHRSVSWYQQTPGQGLQFLFEYFSETQRNKGNFPGRFSGRQFSNSRSEMNVSTLELGDSALYLCASGASGRIPTDTQYFGPGTRLTVL.

CDR3 region: CASSQGDSPNEKLFF. The CDR3 nucleotides are TGCGCCAGCAGCCAAGGGGACAGCCCTAATGAAAAACTGTTTTTT. The chain combines TRBV4-1 with TRBJ1-4; 7 bases fit TRBD1. J gave up 3 bases and V 1 base, and 2 bases lay outside the gene matches. The CDR3 spans 15 residues. Per germline, CDR1 MGHRA and CDR2 YSYEKL.

For this clone: At one boundary the junction diverges from the germline segment, which might be a read error. The chain combines TRBV30 with TRBJ1-3, with 9 bases that match TRBD1. The CDR3 is 12 amino acids. Germline CDR1 GTSNPN, CDR2 SVGIG (reference sequence). The CDR3 loop reads CAWYEGWDRAIF. CDR3 nucleotides: TGTGCCTGGTACGAAGGTTGGGACAGGGCAATTTTT.

The rearrangement links TRBV6-1 to TRBJ2-7, with TRBD2 matching over 8 bases. The junction had 8 bases not matched to a gene; V was cut back by 1 base and J by 0 bases. Per germline, CDR1 MNHNS and CDR2 SASEGT. The CDR3 extends over 17 amino acids. CDR3 protein: CASSEGKSSGHSYEQYF. CDR3 bases: TGTGCCAGCAGTGAAGGAAAGTCTAGCGGGCACTCCTACGAGCAGTACTTC.

The CDR3: CASSPIGVGNIQYF. The CDR3 DNA sequence: TGCGCCAGCAGCCCTATAGGGGTTGGGAACATTCAGTACTTC. The V gene is TRBV5-1, the J gene TRBJ2-4; D is perhaps TRBD1 (5 bases). The CDR3 consists of 14 residues. Germline CDR1 is SGHRS and CDR2 is YFSETQ. The V and J ends lost 4 bases and 7 bases respectively, with 15 bases between them.

CDR3 bases: TGTGCCAGCAGCTTAATGAGGTACGAGCAGTACTTC. Encoded protein: CASSLMRYEQYF. This chain links TRBV7-9 with TRBJ2-7, with D uncertain. The CDR3 consists of 12 residues. Germline assignment: CDR1 SEHNR and CDR2 FQNEAQ (reference sequence). Trimming cost V 2 bases and J 4 bases, with 6 bases left between them.

This sequence joins TRBV7-2 and TRBJ2-5; 14 bases line up with TRBD2. The CDR3 length is 18 residues. J gave up 6 bases and V 0 bases, and 9 bases lay outside the gene matches. Germline CDR1 and CDR2: SGHTA and FQGNSA. The CDR3 sequence: CASSLALGTSGSEKTQYF. In nucleotides, the CDR3 is TGTGCCAGCAGCTTAGCCCTCGGGACTAGCGGGAGCGAAAAGACCCAGTACTTC. The full variable domain, in which reference TRBV7-2 and TRBJ2-5 provide the parts outside the CDR3, is GAGVSQSPSNKVTEKGKDVELRCDPISGHTALYWYRQSLGQGLEFLIYFQGNSAPDKSGLPSDRFSAERTGGSVSTLTIQRTQQEDSAVYLCASSLALGTSGSEKTQYFGPGTRLLVL.

This clone was recorded only once. A read error may account for a junction end that differs from germline. The chain joins TRBV7-6 to TRBJ2-1; 10 positions match TRBD2. CDR1 SGHVS and CDR2 FNYEAQ come from the germline V gene. The CDR3 has 15 residues. The CDR3 sequence is CASSIAGGPLHEQFF. The CDR3 coding sequence is TGTGCCAGCAGCATAGCGGGAGGCCCTCTCCATGAGCAGTTCTTC.

This clone has a single count. Distinct nucleotide sequences in the sample also encode this CDR3. J is TRBJ1-5 and V is TRBV6-1; 10 bases align to TRBD1. V was clipped by 8 bases and J by 2 bases; unmatched bases: 0. The CDR3 consists of 13 residues. Germline V gene lookup returns CDR1 MNHNS and CDR2 SASEGT. CDR3 sequence: CASGQGGNQPQHF. DNA of the CDR3: TGTGCCAGCGGACAGGGGGGCAATCAGCCCCAGCATTTT.

The chain links TRBV30 to TRBJ2-1; no reliable D call. Trimming pared 2 bases from V and 8 bases from J, leaving 7 bases between. CDR1 GTSNPN and CDR2 SVGIG come from the germline V gene (reference sequence). The CDR3 sequence is 11 residues long. The CDR3 nucleotides are TGTGCCTGGAGTTCTTTGGATGAGCAGTTCTTC. As protein: CAWSSLDEQFF.

J is TRBJ2-7 and V is TRBV5-3, with 9 bases lining up with TRBD2. TRBV5-3 carries the ORF label, with uncertain function. J was trimmed by 5 bases and V by 1 base; bases with no gene match: 4. The CDR3 extends over 14 amino acids. The CDR3 here is CARSLRGRAHEQYF. CDR3 bases: TGTGCCAGAAGCTTGCGCGGGAGGGCCCACGAGCAGTACTTC.

V usage is TRBV7-8 and J usage is TRBJ2-1; perhaps D is TRBD1 or TRBD2 (5 bases each). Trimming took 4 bases from V and 8 from J, leaving 15 bases between them. Germline V lookup: CDR1 SGHVS, CDR2 FQNEAQ. This CDR3 region has 14 residues. The CDR3 is CASSSQGAADEQFF. The CDR3 DNA reads TGTGCCAGCAGCTCTCAGGGAGCGGCCGATGAGCAGTTCTTC.

A remark on this clone: This sample includes further DNA sequences coding for the same CDR3. The gene calls are TRBV19 and TRBJ2-4; D remains ambiguous. The CDR3 sequence is 15 residues long. Trimming removed 5 bases from V and 0 bases from J, with 11 bases in between. Germline V gene sequence: CDR1 LNHDA, CDR2 SQIVND (reference sequence). CDR3 sequence (DNA): TGTGCCAGTAGTGATCCGGGCCTAGCCAAAAACATTCAGTACTTC. Protein: CASSDPGLAKNIQYF.

This clone has only one observation. V usage is TRBV11-3 and J usage is TRBJ2-5, with 7 bases fitting TRBD1. Germline-derived CDR1 and CDR2 are SGHNT and YENEEA. The J segment lost 5 bases and the V segment lost 1 base, leaving 7 bases of the junction unmatched. The CDR3 is made up of 15 amino acids. The CDR3 DNA reads as TGTGCCAGCAGCTTAGCCGGGACAGATAGGGAGACCCAGTACTTC. Its translation: CASSLAGTDRETQYF.

The J gene is TRBJ2-5, the V gene TRBV9; tentative D call: TRBD1 (6 bases). V was clipped by 0 bases and J by 3 bases, with 9 bases between them. The germline V gene has CDR1 SGDLS and CDR2 YYNGEE. CDR3 length: 14 amino acids. In DNA form, the CDR3 reads TGTGCCAGCAGCGTAGTGCCAGGGGAAGAGACCCAGTACTTC. Encoded protein: CASSVVPGEETQYF.

The chain employs TRBV5-1 and TRBJ1-1, with 8 bases that match TRBD1. The V and J ends lost 4 bases and 1 base, in that order; junction bases with no gene match: 3. The germline CDR1 and CDR2 sequences are SGHRS and YFSETQ. The CDR3 covers 14 residues. The CDR3 bases are TGCGCCAGCAGCACCACAGGGGGGAACACTGAAGCTTTCTTT. As protein: CASSTTGGNTEAFF.

The rearrangement joins TRBV5-1 to TRBJ2-1; TRBD2 matches at 8 bases. J was trimmed by 9 bases and V by 4 bases; bases with no gene match: 3. This CDR3 spans 12 amino acids. CDR1 SGHRS and CDR2 YFSETQ come from the germline V gene. The DNA of the CDR3 is TGCGCCAGCAGCACAAGCGGGAGTGAGCAGTTCTTC. Translation: CASSTSGSEQFF.

The rearrangement joins TRBV10-3 to TRBJ1-2; D remains ambiguous. V lost 8 bases and J 7 bases, leaving 14 bases between the germline ends. The CDR3 has 12 amino acids. Per the germline V gene, CDR1 is ENHRY and CDR2 is SYGVKD. The CDR3, as DNA: TGTGCCATCGCCGATGTAGGTCTTGGCTACACCTTC. Its protein product is CAIADVGLGYTF.

This chain links TRBV18 with TRBJ2-6; D is possibly TRBD1 or TRBD2 (5 bases each). The CDR3 consists of 17 residues. V was cut by 3 bases and J by 4 bases, with 16 bases left in between. Germline V gene data show CDR1 as KGHSH and CDR2 as LQKENI. In DNA form, the CDR3 reads TGTGCCAGCTCACCCTTAAACTTGGGACCGGGGGCCAACGTCCTGACTTTC. Its translation is CASSPLNLGPGANVLTF.